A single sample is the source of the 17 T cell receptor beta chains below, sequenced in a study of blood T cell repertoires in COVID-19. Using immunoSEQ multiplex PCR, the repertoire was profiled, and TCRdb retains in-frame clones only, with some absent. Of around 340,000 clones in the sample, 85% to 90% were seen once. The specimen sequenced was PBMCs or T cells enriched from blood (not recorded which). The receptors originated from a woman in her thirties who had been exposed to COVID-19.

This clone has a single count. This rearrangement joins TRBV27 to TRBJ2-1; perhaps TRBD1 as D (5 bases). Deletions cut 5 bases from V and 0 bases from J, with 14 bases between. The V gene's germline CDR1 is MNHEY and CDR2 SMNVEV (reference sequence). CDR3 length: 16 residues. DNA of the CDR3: TGTGCCAGCAGTCCCCCCGGACATAGCTCCTACAATGAGCAGTTCTTC. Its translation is CASSPPGHSSYNEQFF.

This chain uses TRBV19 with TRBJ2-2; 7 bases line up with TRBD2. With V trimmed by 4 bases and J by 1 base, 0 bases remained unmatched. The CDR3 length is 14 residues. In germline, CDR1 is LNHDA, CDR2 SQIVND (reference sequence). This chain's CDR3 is CASSSGRNTGELFF. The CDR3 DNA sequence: TGTGCCAGTAGTAGCGGGAGGAACACCGGGGAGCTGTTTTTT.

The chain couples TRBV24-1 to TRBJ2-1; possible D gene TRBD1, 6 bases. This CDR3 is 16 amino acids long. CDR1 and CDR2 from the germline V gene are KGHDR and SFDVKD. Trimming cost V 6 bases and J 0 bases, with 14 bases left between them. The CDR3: CATSSVTGDSYNEQFF. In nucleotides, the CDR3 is TGTGCCACCAGTTCCGTGACAGGAGACTCCTACAATGAGCAGTTCTTC.

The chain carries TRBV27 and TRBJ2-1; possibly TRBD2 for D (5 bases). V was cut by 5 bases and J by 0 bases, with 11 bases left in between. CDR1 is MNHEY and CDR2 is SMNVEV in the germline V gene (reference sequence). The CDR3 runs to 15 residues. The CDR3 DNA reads TGTGCCAGCAGTCCGACTATCCGCTCCTACAATGAGCAGTTCTTC. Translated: CASSPTIRSYNEQFF.

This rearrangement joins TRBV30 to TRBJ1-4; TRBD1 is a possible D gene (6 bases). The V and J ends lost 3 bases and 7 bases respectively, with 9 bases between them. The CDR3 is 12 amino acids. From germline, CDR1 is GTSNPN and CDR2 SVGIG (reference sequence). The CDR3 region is CAWSTGSEKLFF. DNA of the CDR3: TGTGCCTGGAGCACAGGGAGTGAAAAACTGTTTTTT. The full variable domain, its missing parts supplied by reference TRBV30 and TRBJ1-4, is SQTIHQWPATLVQPVGSPLSLECTVEGTSNPNLYWYRQAAGRGLQLLFYSVGIGQISSEVPQNLSASRPQDRQFILSSKKLLLSDSGFYLCAWSTGSEKLFFGSGTQLSVL.

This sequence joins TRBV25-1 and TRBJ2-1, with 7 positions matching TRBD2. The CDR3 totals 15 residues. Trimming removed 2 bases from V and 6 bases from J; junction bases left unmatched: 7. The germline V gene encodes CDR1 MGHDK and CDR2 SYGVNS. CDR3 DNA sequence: TGTGCCAGCAGTGAACAACCGGGACTATCCAATGAGCAGTTCTTC. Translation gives CASSEQPGLSNEQFF.

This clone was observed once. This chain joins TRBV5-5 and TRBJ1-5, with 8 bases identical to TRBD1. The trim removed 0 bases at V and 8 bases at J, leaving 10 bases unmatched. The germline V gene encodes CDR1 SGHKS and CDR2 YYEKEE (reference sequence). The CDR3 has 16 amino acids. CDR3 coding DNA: TGTGCCAGCAGCTTGGATCGGACAGGGCGACTTGAGCCCCAGCATTTT. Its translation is CASSLDRTGRLEPQHF.

The CDR3 bases are TGTGCCAGCAGCGACCGGGACAGGGGACCCCTAGATGAGCAGTTCTTC. It encodes CASSDRDRGPLDEQFF. The rearrangement links TRBV9 to TRBJ2-1; TRBD1 aligns across 10 bases. Trimming at V came to 3 bases and at J to 8 bases, leaving 11 bases not matched to a gene. CDR1 and CDR2 from the germline V gene are SGDLS and YYNGEE. The CDR3 consists of 16 residues.

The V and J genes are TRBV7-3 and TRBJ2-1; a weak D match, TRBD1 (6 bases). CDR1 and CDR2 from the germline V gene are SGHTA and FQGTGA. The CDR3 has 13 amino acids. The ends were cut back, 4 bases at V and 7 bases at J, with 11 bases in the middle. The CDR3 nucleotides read TGTGCCAGCAGCTCCCCGGACAGTAATGAGCAGTTCTTC. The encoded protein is CASSSPDSNEQFF.

The CDR3 region has the DNA TGTGCCAGCAGCGCCTACAGGGGGTCCACTGAAGCTTTCTTT. It yields the protein CASSAYRGSTEAFF. J is TRBJ1-1 and V is TRBV7-3; 8 bases align to TRBD1. Trimming took 5 bases from V and 4 from J; bases not matched to a gene: 6. The length of the CDR3 is 14 residues. Germline assignment: CDR1 SGHTA and CDR2 FQGTGA.

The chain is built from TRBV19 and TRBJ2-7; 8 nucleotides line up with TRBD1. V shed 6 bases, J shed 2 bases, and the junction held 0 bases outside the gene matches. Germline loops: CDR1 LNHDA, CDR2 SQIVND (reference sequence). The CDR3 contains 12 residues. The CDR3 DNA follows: TGTGCCAGTAGACAGGGGGCCTACGAGCAGTACTTC. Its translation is CASRQGAYEQYF.

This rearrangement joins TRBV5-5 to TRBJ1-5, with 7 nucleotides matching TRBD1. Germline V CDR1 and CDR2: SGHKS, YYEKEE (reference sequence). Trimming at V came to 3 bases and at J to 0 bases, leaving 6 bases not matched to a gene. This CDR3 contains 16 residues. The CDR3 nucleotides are TGTGCCAGCAGCTGGACGACAGGGATTAGCAATCAGCCCCAGCATTTT. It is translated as CASSWTTGISNQPQHF. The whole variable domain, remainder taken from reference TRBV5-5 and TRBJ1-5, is DAGVTQSPTHLIKTRGQQVTLRCSPISGHKSVSWYQQVLGQGPQFIFQYYEKEERGRGNFPDRFSARQFPNYSSELNVNALLLGDSALYLCASSWTTGISNQPQHFGDGTRLSIL.

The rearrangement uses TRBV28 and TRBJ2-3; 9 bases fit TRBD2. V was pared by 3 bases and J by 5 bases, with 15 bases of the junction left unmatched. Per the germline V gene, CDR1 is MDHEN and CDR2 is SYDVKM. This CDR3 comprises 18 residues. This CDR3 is CASSFLGVSGRGLDTQYF. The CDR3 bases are TGTGCCAGCAGTTTTTTGGGGGTTAGCGGGAGAGGGTTAGATACGCAGTATTTT.

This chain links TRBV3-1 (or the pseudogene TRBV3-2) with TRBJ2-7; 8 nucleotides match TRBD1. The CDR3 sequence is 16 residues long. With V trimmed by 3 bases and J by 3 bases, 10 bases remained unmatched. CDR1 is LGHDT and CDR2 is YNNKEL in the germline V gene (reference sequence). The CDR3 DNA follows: TGTGCCAGCAGCCAGCGGACAGGGTATAGCGGCTACGAGCAGTACTTC. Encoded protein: CASSQRTGYSGYEQYF.

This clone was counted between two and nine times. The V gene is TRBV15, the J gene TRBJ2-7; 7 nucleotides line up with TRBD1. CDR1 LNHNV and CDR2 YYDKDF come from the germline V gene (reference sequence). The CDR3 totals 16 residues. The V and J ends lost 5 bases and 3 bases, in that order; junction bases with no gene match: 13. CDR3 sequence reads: CATSPHFDRANYEQYF. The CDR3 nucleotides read TGTGCCACCAGCCCTCATTTTGACAGGGCCAACTACGAGCAGTACTTC.

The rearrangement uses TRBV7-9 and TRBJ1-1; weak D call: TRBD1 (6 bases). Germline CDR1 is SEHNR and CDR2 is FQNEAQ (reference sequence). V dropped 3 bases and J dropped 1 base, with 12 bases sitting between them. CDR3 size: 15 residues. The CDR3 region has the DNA TGTGCCAGCAGCTTCGGGCTGACAGGGAACACTGAAGCTTTCTTT. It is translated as CASSFGLTGNTEAFF.

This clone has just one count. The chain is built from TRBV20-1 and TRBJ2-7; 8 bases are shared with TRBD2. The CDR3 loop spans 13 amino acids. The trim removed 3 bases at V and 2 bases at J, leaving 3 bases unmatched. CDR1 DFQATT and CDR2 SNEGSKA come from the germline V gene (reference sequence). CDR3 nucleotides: TGCAGTGCTAGTATCGGGGGGGCCTACGAGCAGTACTTC. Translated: CSASIGGAYEQYF.